This T cell receptor (beta chain) was sequenced for a study of T cell responses to AZD1222 COVID-19 vaccine. The study, taken as a whole, reports: Repertoires in all cases were sampled only once the peak T cell response had passed. Baseline seropositivity occurred in only a handful of AZD1222 recipients. Dominant CD4 TCR responses targeted spike regions 160-218 and 743-854.

The ends were cut back, 5 bases at V and 5 bases at J, with 10 bases in the middle. Germline CDR1 reads SEHNR; CDR2 reads FQNEAQ (reference sequence). The length of the CDR3 is 12 residues. The assay was immunoSEQ multiplex PCR, and TCRdb's table has in-frame clones only and misses some. This repertoire shows under 150,000 clones, around 85% found once; its top ten account for 1.5% to 2%. Concerning this clone itself: Its cognate antigen is unknown.

Sequencing used peripheral blood, obtained on day 0 of AZD1222 vaccination. The genes are TRBV7-9 and TRBJ2-7; maybe TRBD1 (5 bases). The receptor's source is an adult in good health. The CDR3 DNA follows: TGTGCCAGCAGCGTGCAGGGTAACGAGCAGTACTTC. It codes for CASSVQGNEQYF.